Given below is one T cell receptor (beta chain) in context. This entry comes from a study of blood T cell repertoires in COVID-19. About the research overall: T cells, B-cell-depleted T cells, or PBMCs supplied cDNA or gDNA.

Method: immunoSEQ multiplex PCR; TCRdb's copy keeps in-frame clones and lacks some. The table includes about 130,000 clones, roughly 83% detected once. Clinical history reported by participants formed the basis on which cohorts were assigned. The V and J ends lost 3 bases and 4 bases, in that order; junction bases with no gene match: 3. Germline CDR1 reads DFQATT; CDR2 reads SNEGSKA (reference sequence). CDR3 length: 15 amino acids. The sequenced sample was PBMCs or T cells enriched from blood (not recorded which). This chain joins TRBV20-1 and TRBJ2-3, with TRBD2 identical over 14 bases. The TCR sequence derives from a middle-aged man who had recovered from COVID-19. The CDR3 spells CSASGTSGGADTQYF. As DNA, the CDR3 is TGCAGTGCTAGTGGGACTAGCGGGGGCGCAGATACGCAGTATTTT.